This entry concerns a single TCR beta chain. Its antigen remains unidentified. The CDR3 does not end in the conserved phenylalanine or tryptophan, so this is likely a read error. This sample stems from a study of tumor and adjacent non-tumor tissue in lung cancer. Germline CDR1 is ENHRY and CDR2 is SYGVKD. This CDR3 has 16 residues. The J segment lost 2 bases and the V segment lost 11 bases, leaving 15 bases of the junction unmatched. Three rounds of nested PCR, following a modified ARM-PCR protocol, produced the TCRbeta library. Via MiXCR, TCRdb re-called the multiplex PCR reads, giving one row per CDR3 protein. The top ten hold less than 55% of the sample, which has 35,000 to 55,000 distinct CDR3 sequences, roughly 60% seen once. Study conclusions and caveats: Higher tumor TCR diversity was associated with shorter survival.

RNA was extracted from bulk tissue without any cell sorting. The normal lung tissue was taken more than 3 cm from the tumor edge. The clonotype originates from a man aged 45-60 years with non-small cell lung cancer. Sequenced material: distant non-tumor lung tissue. V gene TRBV10-3 combines with J gene TRBJ2-5, with TRBD1 identical over 9 bases. The CDR3 loop reads CAVRDRDRGSQETQYL. The CDR3 bases are TGTGCCGTCCGGGACAGGGATCGCGGGAGTCAAGAGACCCAGTACCTC.